The sample holds one count of the clone carrying this T cell receptor beta chain. The data are from a study of OX40 agonist ivuxolimab in advanced cancers. Study-wide context: Dose-escalation subjects each had hepatocellular carcinoma, melanoma, renal cell or head and neck cancer. It was permissible to have had prior anti-PD-1, anti-PD-L1 or anti-CTLA-4 therapy, and more than 30% had some.

Germline V gives CDR1 SGHVS, CDR2 FNYEAQ. This CDR3 has 18 amino acids. Trimming removed 5 bases from V and 5 bases from J; junction bases left unmatched: 14. The repertoire was sequenced with immunoSEQ multiplex PCR; TCRdb's copy has only in-frame clones and lacks some. The table has roughly 110,000 clones, 90% seen once; the top ten hold around 0.47%. The chain has TRBV7-6 and TRBJ2-3; 12 nucleotides match TRBD2. The sample was CD4+ or CD8+ T cells sorted from blood, taken in a trial of the OX40 agonist ivuxolimab. The clonotype was recovered from an adult with an advanced solid tumor such as melanoma, head and neck, liver or kidney cancer. The CDR3 loop is CASSRRPLAGGAGDTQYF. Written as DNA, the CDR3 is TGTGCCAGCAGCCGACGCCCGCTAGCGGGGGGGGCAGGAGATACGCAGTATTTT. The full variable domain, in which reference TRBV7-6 and TRBJ2-3 provide the parts outside the CDR3, is GAGVSQSPRYKVTKRGQDVALRCDPISGHVSLYWYRQALGQGPEFLTYFNYEAQQDKSGLPNDRFSAERPEGSISTLTIQRTEQRDSAMYRCASSRRPLAGGAGDTQYFGPGTRLTVL.